This entry is about one T cell receptor (beta chain). This CDR3 comprises 15 residues. CDR1 and CDR2 from the germline V gene are SGHAT and FQDESV (reference sequence). V dropped 5 bases and J dropped 2 bases, with 12 bases sitting between them. These data belong to a study of early stage breast cancer tumors. TCRdb's copy holds only in-frame clones and misses some; the assay was immunoSEQ multiplex PCR. The sample has 60,000 to 75,000 clones; approximately 80% are singletons. V is TRBV11-1 and J is TRBJ2-2; D is uncertain. This sequence was found in a person in their 40s with breast cancer. What was sequenced was blood. The CDR3 sequence: CASSAGRLNTGELFF. The CDR3 DNA follows: TGTGCCAGCAGCGCTGGCAGGCTTAACACCGGGGAGCTGTTTTTT.